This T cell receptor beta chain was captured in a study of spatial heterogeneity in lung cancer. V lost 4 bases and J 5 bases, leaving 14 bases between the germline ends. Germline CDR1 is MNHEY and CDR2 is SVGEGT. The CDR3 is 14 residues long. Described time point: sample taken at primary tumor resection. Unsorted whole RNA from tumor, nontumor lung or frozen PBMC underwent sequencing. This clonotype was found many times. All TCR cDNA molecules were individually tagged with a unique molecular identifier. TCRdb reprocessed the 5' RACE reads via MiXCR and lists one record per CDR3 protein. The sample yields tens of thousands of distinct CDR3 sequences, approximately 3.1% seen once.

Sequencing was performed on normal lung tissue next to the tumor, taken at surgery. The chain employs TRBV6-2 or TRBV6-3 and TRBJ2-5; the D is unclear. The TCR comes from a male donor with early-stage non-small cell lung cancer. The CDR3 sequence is CASSSGSQTETQYF. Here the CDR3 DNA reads TGTGCCAGCAGTTCAGGTTCGCAGACGGAGACCCAGTACTTC.